This T cell receptor beta chain was retrieved from a study of spatial heterogeneity in lung cancer. Study at large: The cohort: some 73 early-stage, untreated non-small cell lung cancer patients. Follow-up PBMC samples were sequenced when available, at a median of roughly 2 years after resection. General study results and limits: Ubiquitous expanded tumor TCRs appeared in blood more at resection than follow-up.

This CDR3 contains 16 residues. Per the germline V gene, CDR1 is MGHRA and CDR2 is YSYEKL. J lost 6 bases, V lost 0 bases, and 6 bases had no gene match. Time point reported: blood at routine non-recurrence follow-up after resection. TCRdb ran MiXCR on the 5' RACE reads and lists one entry per CDR3 protein. The data show about 43,000 distinct CDR3 sequences, 20% to 25% seen once. As to this clonotype: Its antigen is still unknown.

The sequence was collected from a female donor with early-stage non-small cell lung cancer. The rearrangement joins TRBV4-1 to TRBJ2-2; 8 nucleotides agree with TRBD1. The sequencing used PBMCs, collected at follow-up. The CDR3, as DNA: TGCGCCAGCAGCCAAGAGGGACAGGTGGGAGCCGGGGAGCTGTTTTTT. Protein sequence: CASSQEGQVGAGELFF.